The rows below give T cell receptor beta chains drawn from one sample of a study of T cell responses to AZD1222 COVID-19 vaccine. The repertoire was sequenced with immunoSEQ multiplex PCR; TCRdb's copy has only in-frame clones and lacks some. This sample has about 160,000 clones, with 92% found just once. Specimen: peripheral blood, collected 28 days after the second AZD1222 dose. All receptors come from an adult who received the AZD1222 COVID-19 vaccine. CDR3s include the opening cysteine and the closing phenylalanine or tryptophan. Not every row has a clone size; where given, it reads once, few, many or a size class.

v_gene,abundance,j_gene,CDR3aa
TRBV3-1/TRBV3-2,-,TRBJ2-5,CASSQGTSGGHGTQYF
TRBV18,-,TRBJ1-1,CASSPSQGRYTEAFF
TRBV10-1,-,TRBJ2-2,CASSVQGTGGELFF
TRBV6-5,-,TRBJ1-5,CASNHRRGQPQHF
TRBV7-9,-,TRBJ2-5,CASSLLETQYF
TRBV5-4,-,TRBJ2-7,CASSFQGTYEQYF
TRBV7-9,-,TRBJ1-4,CASRGEKLFF
TRBV6-5,-,TRBJ1-5,CASRVAQGHQPQHF
TRBV6-5,once,TRBJ1-5,CASSYSRGFGQPQHF
TRBV6-1,-,TRBJ1-6,CASSEGPSYNSPLHF
TRBV2,-,TRBJ2-5,CAGGTSRETQYF
TRBV6-2/TRBV6-3,-,TRBJ2-7,CASSSTPYEQYF
TRBV19,once,TRBJ2-1,CASSTSGGHNEQFF
TRBV4-1,-,TRBJ1-2,CASSQRDDWWGYTF
TRBV5-1,-,TRBJ1-2,CASSSGTGNGYTF
TRBV19,-,TRBJ2-2,CASSISWGSWYAGELFF
TRBV20-1,-,TRBJ1-2,CSASATATGWDGYTF
TRBV5-6,-,TRBJ1-2,CASSLSHGYTF
TRBV10-3,-,TRBJ1-1,CAISESPRTEAFF
TRBV12-3/TRBV12-4,once,TRBJ1-5,CASSLRNYQPQHF
TRBV18,-,TRBJ1-1,CASSPQKRENTEAFF
TRBV18,-,TRBJ1-5,CASSPDLNQPQHF
TRBV30,-,TRBJ2-2,CAWSVRGAETGELFF
TRBV27,-,TRBJ1-5,CASSLMGGDQPQHF
TRBV7-6,-,TRBJ2-3,CASSFTDTQYF
TRBV3-1/TRBV3-2,-,TRBJ1-2,CASSQVTSGGDGYTF
TRBV6-5,-,TRBJ1-2,CASHMTGVDGYTF
TRBV10-3,-,TRBJ2-1,CAISESGGAYNEQFF
TRBV29-1,-,TRBJ1-6,CSMRTGENSPLHF
TRBV30,once,TRBJ2-7,CALDRGLGEQYF
TRBV27,once,TRBJ2-5,CASSYTSGNQETQYF
TRBV10-2,-,TRBJ1-1,CASREGDTEAFF
TRBV19,-,TRBJ1-1,CASSIKGGRTEAFF
TRBV13,-,TRBJ1-1,CASSPPGGPEAFF
TRBV19,-,TRBJ2-1,CASSIGTGVEFF
TRBV3-1/TRBV3-2,-,TRBJ1-4,CASSQLAGGVKLFF
TRBV2,once,TRBJ1-6,CATTRDGRLNSPLHF
TRBV7-2,-,TRBJ1-5,CASSLIGTPLYSNQPQHF
TRBV20-1,-,TRBJ1-2,CSASFRGGYTF
TRBV19,-,TRBJ2-7,CASSRGQSYEQYF
TRBV7-2,once,TRBJ2-2,CASSPRFSGRTGELFF
TRBV5-5,-,TRBJ2-7,CASSLRDTGTYEQYF
TRBV6-5,-,TRBJ1-1,CASSYRAEAFF
TRBV6-1,-,TRBJ2-3,CASSEATSAGPDTQYF
TRBV19,-,TRBJ2-2,CASSPRGLLNTGELFF
TRBV20-1,-,TRBJ2-5,CSASVKKNTELQETQYF
TRBV6-5,-,TRBJ1-4,CASSYSQLDEKLFF
TRBV7-9,-,TRBJ1-6,CASSLVVEGAFLYNSPLHF
TRBV5-1,-,TRBJ1-6,CASSVTGTGDSPLHF
TRBV15,-,TRBJ1-6,CATSRVRSAPNSPLHF
TRBV3-1/TRBV3-2,-,TRBJ1-1,CASSPATGHTEAFF